The 23 T cell receptor beta chains in this list originate from one sample, sequenced in a study of T cell changes during pregnancy in multiple sclerosis. Measured with immunoSEQ multiplex PCR; TCRdb has only the in-frame clones, and not every one. Of 65,000 to 90,000 clones in the sample, roughly 91% were seen once. Sequencing used CD4+ T cells from peripheral blood mononuclear cells, obtained after pregnancy. The source of these receptors is a female donor with multiple sclerosis, enrolled in a pregnancy study.

V usage is TRBV7-3 and J usage is TRBJ2-7; the D gene is possibly TRBD1 (8 bases). Germline V gene lookup returns CDR1 SGHTA and CDR2 FQGTGA. Trimming removed 5 bases at V and 3 bases at J, with 17 bases between. The CDR3 has 15 amino acids. This CDR3 is CASSPGGGGGYEQYF. The CDR3 DNA sequence: TGTGCCAGCAGCCCAGGGGGCGGGGGCGGCTACGAGCAGTACTTC.

V gene TRBV6-1 combines with J gene TRBJ2-1, with TRBD2 matching over 8 bases. Germline V gene sequence: CDR1 MNHNS, CDR2 SASEGT. The CDR3 is 16 amino acids. The V and J ends lost 2 bases and 0 bases, in that order; junction bases with no gene match: 3. DNA of the CDR3: TGTGCCAGCAGTGAACGTACTAGCGGCTCCTACAATGAGCAGTTCTTC. This translates into CASSERTSGSYNEQFF.

V and J are TRBV5-1 and TRBJ2-1, with 13 nucleotides matching TRBD2. Germline loops: CDR1 SGHRS, CDR2 YFSETQ. CDR3 length equals 15 residues. V was clipped by 4 bases and J by 5 bases; unmatched bases: 3. CDR3 in amino acids: CASSPGTSGNNEQFF. DNA of the CDR3: TGCGCCAGCAGCCCGGGGACTAGCGGGAACAATGAGCAGTTCTTC.

This chain links TRBV18 with TRBJ2-1; D call uncertain. Per the germline V gene, CDR1 is KGHSH and CDR2 is LQKENI. The germline V and J ends were trimmed by 3 bases and 4 bases, with 7 bases remaining between them. The CDR3 extends over 13 amino acids. As DNA, the CDR3 is TGTGCCAGCTCACCTGACGGGTACAATGAGCAGTTCTTC. Protein: CASSPDGYNEQFF.

V usage is TRBV5-6 and J usage is TRBJ2-5; D may be TRBD2 (6 bases). The V end lost 3 bases, the J end lost 5 bases, and 14 bases lay between the germline ends. The CDR3 has 14 residues. Germline assignment: CDR1 SGHDT and CDR2 YYEEEE. The CDR3 DNA is TGTGCCAGCAGCTCGGTATTGGGGAGGGAGACCCAGTACTTC. Translated, it gives CASSSVLGRETQYF. Supplemented by reference TRBV5-6 and TRBJ2-5, the full variable domain reads DAGVTQSPTHLIKTRGQQVTLRCSPKSGHDTVSWYQQALGQGPQFIFQYYEEEERQRGNFPDRFSGHQFPNYSSELNVNALLLGDSALYLCASSSVLGRETQYFGPGTRLLVL.

This chain uses TRBV23-1 with TRBJ1-2; 7 bases are shared with TRBD1. TRBV23-1 is an ORF, with its function uncertain. CDR3 size: 12 residues. J was trimmed by 6 bases and V by 4 bases; bases with no gene match: 2. CDR3: CASSLGGNGYTF. Written as DNA, the CDR3 is TGCGCCAGCAGTCTAGGGGGCAATGGCTACACCTTC.

The chain combines TRBV7-9 with TRBJ2-6; D is ambiguous. The V gene lost 3 bases and the J gene lost 3 bases, with 3 bases spanning the gap. CDR3 size: 13 residues. Germline V gene data show CDR1 as SEHNR and CDR2 as FQNEAQ (reference sequence). CDR3 sequence (DNA): TGTGCCAGCAGCTTCGGTGGGGCCAACGTCCTGACTTTC. It yields the protein CASSFGGANVLTF.

This chain links TRBV18 with TRBJ1-1; the D is unclear. Germline V gene data show CDR1 as KGHSH and CDR2 as LQKENI. The CDR3 has 15 residues. Trimming shortened V by 2 bases and J by 6 bases, and 16 bases separated the two germline ends. The CDR3 sequence is CASSPEEGFRAEAFF. CDR3 in DNA: TGTGCCAGCTCACCAGAGGAAGGTTTCCGCGCTGAAGCTTTCTTT.

The V gene is TRBV6-1, the J gene TRBJ1-5; 9 positions match TRBD1. The ends lost 4 bases at V and 4 bases at J; junction bases unmatched: 20. This CDR3 contains 20 residues. Germline lookup yields CDR1 MNHNS and CDR2 SASEGT. CDR3 nucleotides: TGTGCCAGCAGTGTCTTGTTCTACCGGGACAGGGTCTTGGGAAATCAGCCCCAGCATTTT. Its translation is CASSVLFYRDRVLGNQPQHF.

The gene calls are TRBV29-1 and TRBJ1-2, with a tentative D call TRBD1 (5 bases). The germline V gene encodes CDR1 SQVTM and CDR2 ANQGSEA. The CDR3 totals 11 residues. Trimming pared 4 bases from V and 8 bases from J, leaving 11 bases between. The CDR3 nucleotides read TGCAGCGTTGCAAGGGGCAGCGGCTACACCTTC. Translation gives CSVARGSGYTF.

The rearrangement joins TRBV5-1 to TRBJ1-1; the D gene is possibly TRBD1 (6 bases). The V gene lost 5 bases and the J gene lost 1 base, with 9 bases spanning the gap. Germline assignment: CDR1 SGHRS and CDR2 YFSETQ. CDR3 length: 13 residues. The CDR3 nucleotides are TGCGCCAGCAGTTGGGACACGAACACTGAAGCTTTCTTT. Its translation: CASSWDTNTEAFF.

CDR3 nucleotide sequence: TGCGCCAGCAGCTTGGTGGGGCCTTCATATCGAAATGAGCAGTTCTTC. Protein product: CASSLVGPSYRNEQFF. The J gene is TRBJ2-1, the V gene TRBV5-1, with D perhaps TRBD1 (5 bases). The CDR3 loop spans 16 amino acids. CDR1 and CDR2 from the germline V gene are SGHRS and YFSETQ. Between the trimmed V and J ends, which lost 0 bases and 7 bases, there was a span of 17 bases.

The chain recombines TRBV6-6 with TRBJ2-3, with 7 bases matching TRBD2. CDR3 length: 14 residues. V shed 2 bases and J 5 bases; nucleotides not matched to a gene: 4. Germline CDR1 and CDR2: MNHNY and SVGAGI (reference sequence). The CDR3: CASSYPGRGDTQYF. The CDR3 DNA follows: TGTGCCAGCAGTTACCCTGGGAGGGGAGATACGCAGTATTTT.

In its sample, this clone was seen once. The rearrangement joins TRBV28 to TRBJ2-7, with D uncertain. CDR3 length: 12 residues. Germline lookup yields CDR1 MDHEN and CDR2 SYDVKM. V shed 4 bases and J shed 4 bases, with 8 bases lying between them. The CDR3 DNA reads TGTGCCAGCAGTTCTGGAGTATACGAGCAGTACTTC. Its translation is CASSSGVYEQYF.

This rearrangement joins TRBV5-1 to TRBJ2-1, with 9 bases that match TRBD2. The junction had 10 bases not matched to a gene; V was cut back by 0 bases and J by 6 bases. The germline gives CDR1 SGHRS, CDR2 YFSETQ. The CDR3 totals 17 residues. The DNA of the CDR3 is TGCGCCAGCAGCTTGGGGGCTAGCGGGGTGAGGGGCAATGAGCAGTTCTTC. Protein sequence: CASSLGASGVRGNEQFF.

J is TRBJ1-1 and V is TRBV20-1; D gene uncertain. V was shortened by 5 bases and J by 3 bases, with 7 bases between the two germline ends. The CDR3 consists of 11 residues. Germline lookup yields CDR1 DFQATT and CDR2 SNEGSKA (reference sequence). As DNA, the CDR3 is TGCAGTGCTTCCCGAGACACTGAAGCTTTCTTT. Its protein product is CSASRDTEAFF.

This clone was seen just once. The CDR3, as DNA: TGTGCCAGCAGGCGAGGTTTCCAAGAGACCCAGTACTTC. Its translation is CASRRGFQETQYF. The chain joins TRBV6-1 to TRBJ2-5; D ambiguous. There are 13 residues in the CDR3. Per germline, CDR1 MNHNS and CDR2 SASEGT. V lost 6 bases to trimming and J lost 1 base, with 9 bases between them.

The chain joins TRBV2 to TRBJ1-2; 9 bases match TRBD1. The CDR3 spans 13 residues. CDR1 SNHLY and CDR2 FYNNEI come from the germline V gene. V lost 8 bases, J lost 5 bases, and 6 bases stayed unmatched. The CDR3 coding sequence is TGTGCCAGCCTCGGGACAGGGAGGTATGGCTACACCTTC. As protein: CASLGTGRYGYTF.

V is TRBV19 and J is TRBJ1-3; a weak D match, TRBD1 (5 bases). V lost 9 bases and J 0 bases, leaving 15 bases between the germline ends. The CDR3 consists of 15 residues. Germline CDR1 is LNHDA and CDR2 is SQIVND (reference sequence). The CDR3 nucleotides read TGTGCCAGCAAGCAACAGGCAACCTCTGGAAACACCATATATTTT. Protein product: CASKQQATSGNTIYF.

V is TRBV10-3 and J is TRBJ2-2; TRBD1 is a possible D gene (5 bases). This CDR3 has 15 amino acids. V lost 3 bases and J lost 0, with 8 bases in between. CDR1 ENHRY and CDR2 SYGVKD come from the germline V gene. The DNA of the CDR3 is TGTGCCATCAGTGAATCAGGGTCGAACACCGGGGAGCTGTTTTTT. This encodes CAISESGSNTGELFF.

The rearrangement joins TRBV19 to TRBJ2-3; possibly TRBD2 for D (7 bases). Germline V gene sequence: CDR1 LNHDA, CDR2 SQIVND (reference sequence). V was cut by 7 bases and J by 1 base, with 15 bases left in between. CDR3 length: 15 amino acids. CDR3: CASTLGGGGTDTQYF. The CDR3 nucleotides read TGTGCCAGTACCTTGGGCGGGGGCGGCACAGATACGCAGTATTTT. Together with reference TRBV19 and TRBJ2-3, the CDR3 gives the full variable domain: DGGITQSPKYLFRKEGQNVTLSCEQNLNHDAMYWYRQDPGQGLRLIYYSQIVNDFQKGDIAEGYSVSREKKESFPLTVTSAQKNPTAFYLCASTLGGGGTDTQYFGPGTRLTVL.

The genes are TRBV9 and TRBJ1-1; D possibly corresponds to TRBD1 (6 bases). From germline, CDR1 is SGDLS and CDR2 YYNGEE. V was trimmed by 4 bases and J by 6 bases, leaving 19 bases between them. CDR3 length: 15 residues. CDR3 DNA: TGTGCCAGCAGCACGACGGGACACCGGATCTCTGAAGCTTTCTTT. Translation: CASSTTGHRISEAFF. Supplemented by reference TRBV9 and TRBJ1-1, the full variable domain reads DSGVTQTPKHLITATGQRVTLRCSPRSGDLSVYWYQQSLDQGLQFLIQYYNGEERAKGNILERFSAQQFPDLHSELNLSSLELGDSALYFCASSTTGHRISEAFFGQGTRLTVV.

The rearrangement uses TRBV6-5 and TRBJ1-4; D perhaps matches TRBD1 (5 bases). The CDR3 covers 16 residues. CDR1 and CDR2 from the germline V gene are MNHEY and SVGAGI. Trimming took off 4 bases at V and 1 base at J, with 13 bases between the two ends. In DNA, the CDR3 is TGTGCCAGCAGTTCCCACAGACAGAGAACTAATGAAAAACTGTTTTTT. This translates into CASSSHRQRTNEKLFF.